This is a list of T cell receptor beta chains from one sample in a study of T-cell memory formation after mild COVID-19. MiXCR, applied by TCRdb to the 5' RACE reads, yields one record per CDR3 protein. The sample shows 150,000 to 200,000 distinct CDR3 sequences, roughly a third of them seen only once. Sequenced material: PBMCs or a T cell subset sorted from them (not recorded which). These receptors came from an adult woman who had mild COVID-19 (a few samples of this study predate the infection). Cell type and time point are not known. CDR3s include the opening cysteine and the closing phenylalanine or tryptophan. D genes are given only for firm matches. Size is omitted from some rows. Given values are once, few, many or a class for expanded clones.

>-|-|TRBV7-3|TRBJ2-6
TGTGCCAGCAGACGAGATAGCGGCTCTGGGGCCAACGTCCTGACTTTC
CASRRDSGSGANVLTF
>-|few|TRBV12-3/TRBV12-4|TRBJ2-5
TGTGCCAGCAGTTTGACAGGAAAACAAGAGACCCAGTACTTC
CASSLTGKQETQYF
>TRBD1|few|TRBV7-7|TRBJ2-7
TGTGCTAGCAGCCCCGGGACAGGACGCTACGAGCAGTACTTC
CASSPGTGRYEQYF
>-|-|TRBV12-3/TRBV12-4|TRBJ1-1
TGTGCCAGCAACTCTCCCGAGGGGTTCACTGAAGCTTTCTTT
CASNSPEGFTEAFF
>TRBD2|-|TRBV3-1|TRBJ2-1
TGTGCCAGCAGCCCCCGGACTAGCGGGGGGCGGAGGGGAAATGAGCAGTTCTTC
CASSPRTSGGRRGNEQFF
>TRBD2|few|TRBV6-5|TRBJ2-7
TGTGCCAGCAGTTACCTGGGACTAGCGGGGGGGAGTATTCAGGGCGAGCAGTACTTC
CASSYLGLAGGSIQGEQYF
>-|-|TRBV27|TRBJ2-4
TGTGCCAGCAGCTCGAAGGCAGGTCCCTACATTCAGTACTTC
CASSSKAGPYIQYF
>TRBD2|-|TRBV5-6|TRBJ2-5
TGTGCCAGCAGCTCAAGAGGACTAGGAGCGGAGACCCAGTACTTC
CASSSRGLGAETQYF
>-|-|TRBV12-3/TRBV12-4|TRBJ1-2
TGTGCCAGCAGTTCCACCACGGGGCGGCATGGCTACACCTTC
CASSSTTGRHGYTF
>-|-|TRBV7-2|TRBJ1-2
TGTGCCAGCAGCTTAGTGGGGGGCTCTGGCTACACCTTC
CASSLVGGSGYTF
>TRBD2|-|TRBV20-1|TRBJ2-1
TGCAGTGCCCCAGGACTAGCGGGAGCCAATGAGCAGTTCTTC
CSAPGLAGANEQFF
>TRBD2|few|TRBV5-1|TRBJ2-1
TGCGCCAGCAGCTTGGCACTAGCGGGGGGCGAGCAGTTCTTC
CASSLALAGGEQFF
>-|-|TRBV6-5|TRBJ2-7
TGTGCCAGCCGCCGCAACAGGGTTTCCTACGAGCAGTACTTC
CASRRNRVSYEQYF
>-|-|TRBV3-1|TRBJ1-2
TGTGCCAGCAGCCAAGACGGGCGAGGCTACACCTTC
CASSQDGRGYTF
>TRBD1|few|TRBV7-3|TRBJ2-1
TGTGCCAGCAGCAAGCCGGGACAGGGATACAATGAGCAGTTCTTC
CASSKPGQGYNEQFF
>-|-|TRBV9|TRBJ1-1
TGTGCCAGCAGCGTAGGATCCGGGGAGGGCATGGCTTTCTTT
CASSVGSGEGMAFF
>TRBD1|-|TRBV5-1|TRBJ1-5
TGCGCCAGCAGCCTTAGACCGATAGGACAGGGGGCGAATCAGCCCCAGCATTTT
CASSLRPIGQGANQPQHF
>-|-|TRBV28|TRBJ2-5
TGTGCCAGCAGTTTACCCCCAGGACGGCGGGAATACGAGACCCAGTACTTC
CASSLPPGRREYETQYF
>TRBD2|-|TRBV9|TRBJ2-3
TGTGCCAGCAGCTCCGGGGGGTGGGCCACAGATACGCAGTATTTT
CASSSGGWATDTQYF
>TRBD1|-|TRBV2|TRBJ1-2
TGTGCCAGCAGGGCAACCGGGACAGGACCTCGCTATGGCTACACCTTC
CASRATGTGPRYGYTF
>TRBD2|-|TRBV7-2|TRBJ2-1
TGTGCCAGCAGCTTAGGACTAGCGGGAGGTTCCTACAATGAGCAGTTCTTC
CASSLGLAGGSYNEQFF
>-|few|TRBV24-1|TRBJ2-7
TGTGCCACCAGTGATTTCGGCGAGCAGTACTTC
CATSDFGEQYF
>TRBD2|-|TRBV20-1|TRBJ2-1
TGCAGTGCTCCCCGGACCTTAGCGGGAGCTGAGCAGTTCTTC
CSAPRTLAGAEQFF
>-|-|TRBV20-1|TRBJ2-1
TGCAGTGCTAGAGATTTGACCACCTCCTACAATGAGCAGTTCTTC
CSARDLTTSYNEQFF
>TRBD1|-|TRBV7-2|TRBJ2-2
TGTGCCAGCAGCCACTACCCCGGGACAGGGAAGACCGGGGAGCTGTTTTTT
CASSHYPGTGKTGELFF
>-|few|TRBV29-1|TRBJ1-2
TGCAGCGTTGACATACTGACGGCCGGAACCTACACCTTC
CSVDILTAGTYTF
>TRBD1|-|TRBV5-1|TRBJ1-2
TGCGCCAGCAGCTCACGGACAGGTGGAAACTATGGCTACACCTTC
CASSSRTGGNYGYTF
>TRBD2|-|TRBV20-1|TRBJ2-7
TGCTCGCCCGGGGGGTCCTACGAGCAGTACTTC
CSPGGSYEQYF
>-|-|TRBV5-1|TRBJ2-1
TGCGCCAGCAGCCCCGCCTCTTTTAGCAATGAGCAGTTCTTC
CASSPASFSNEQFF
>-|few|TRBV4-2|TRBJ1-5
TGTGCCAGCAGCCAAGATTATGGGGAGCAGCCCCAGCATTTT
CASSQDYGEQPQHF
>-|few|TRBV5-5|TRBJ2-1
TGTGCCAGCAGCTTGGGTTTCGGCAGATCAGCCCCAGGTGAGCAGTTCTTC
CASSLGFGRSAPGEQFF
>-|-|TRBV24-1|TRBJ1-2
TGTGCCACCAGTGTTGGGGTTGGGGGCTACACCTTC
CATSVGVGGYTF
>TRBD1|-|TRBV5-5|TRBJ2-5
TGTGCCAGCAGCAAACAGGGGACGGAGACCCAGTACTTC
CASSKQGTETQYF
>TRBD2|few|TRBV4-2|TRBJ2-1
TGTGCCAGCAGCCAAGATGGGGCGGGAGCGGTATACAATGAGCAGTTCTTC
CASSQDGAGAVYNEQFF
>-|-|TRBV5-1|TRBJ1-5
TGCGCCAGCAGCTTGGACGGCAGCAATCAGCCCCAGCATTTT
CASSLDGSNQPQHF
>-|-|TRBV12-3/TRBV12-4|TRBJ1-1
TGTGCCAGCAGTCCCTGGTCGATGAACACTGAAGCTTTCTTT
CASSPWSMNTEAFF
>-|few|TRBV5-1|TRBJ2-1
TGCGCCAGCAGCCTAGCCCCCGGGACACAGTACAATGAGCAGTTCTTC
CASSLAPGTQYNEQFF
>-|-|TRBV3-1|TRBJ1-1
TGTGCCAGCAGCCAAGGCACTGAAGCTTTCTTT
CASSQGTEAFF
>TRBD1|-|TRBV7-9|TRBJ1-2
TGTGCCAGCAGCTGGCCGGCTCAAACAGGGGCGTATGGCTACACCTTC
CASSWPAQTGAYGYTF
>-|-|TRBV5-1|TRBJ1-5
TGCGCCAGCAGCTTGGGAGCAGGCGGCAGCAATCAGCCCCAGCATTTT
CASSLGAGGSNQPQHF
>TRBD2|-|TRBV5-1|TRBJ2-1
TGCGCCAGCAGCTCCCAGGGACTAGGTCAAACCGGTGAGCAGTTCTTC
CASSSQGLGQTGEQFF